This record looks at one T cell receptor (beta chain) sequence and its context. This clone was seen a few times. Its antigen is not yet known. No clone much larger than this one lies a single base away; base qualities are absent. From cysteine to phenylalanine, the CDR3 is 15 amino acids long. The entry retains the CDR3 DNA only, 45 bases that are in frame from base 1. At the junction V is shortened by 5 bases and J by 2 bases, with 13 bases in between. CDR1 and CDR2 (SEHNR, FQNEAQ) derive from the germline V gene (reference sequence). This sample stems from a study of control samples from healthy donors and cancer patients (dated by TCRdb to about 2020). Libraries were constructed by the immunoSEQ multiplex PCR assay. TCRdb provides this immuneACCESS table in a form limited to in-frame rearrangements. Some clones are lacking; in checked studies, under half of them reflect an unresolved V gene, and why the rest are absent is not known. The sample contains 110,000 to 150,000 clones, around 90% of them found a single time. Jointly, the top ten make up around 4.9% of the sample.

Specimen: blood. The clonotype comes from a young man in good health. The rearranged chain carries TRBV7-9 and TRBJ2-1, with the D gene not clear enough to name. The DNA is TGTGCCAGCAGCACCGCCCCGGGTCCCTACAATGAGCAGTTCTTC. Its protein is CASSTAPGPYNEQFF.